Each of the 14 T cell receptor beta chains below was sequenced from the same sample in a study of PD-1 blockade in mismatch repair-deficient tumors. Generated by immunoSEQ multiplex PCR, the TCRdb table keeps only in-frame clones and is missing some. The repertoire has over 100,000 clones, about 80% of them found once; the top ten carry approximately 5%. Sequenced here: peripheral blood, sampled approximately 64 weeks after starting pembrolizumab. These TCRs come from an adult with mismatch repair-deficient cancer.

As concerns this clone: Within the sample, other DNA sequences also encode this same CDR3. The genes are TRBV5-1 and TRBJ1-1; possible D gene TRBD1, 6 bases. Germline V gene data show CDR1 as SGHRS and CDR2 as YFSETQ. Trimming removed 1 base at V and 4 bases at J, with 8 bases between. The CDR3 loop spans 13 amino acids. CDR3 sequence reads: CASSLRGGTEAFF. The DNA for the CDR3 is TGCGCCAGCAGCTTGCGAGGGGGCACTGAAGCTTTCTTT. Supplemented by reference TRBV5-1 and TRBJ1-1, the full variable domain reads KAGVTQTPRYLIKTRGQQVTLSCSPISGHRSVSWYQQTPGQGLQFLFEYFSETQRNKGNFPGRFSGRQFSNSRSEMNVSTLELGDSALYLCASSLRGGTEAFFGQGTRLTVV.

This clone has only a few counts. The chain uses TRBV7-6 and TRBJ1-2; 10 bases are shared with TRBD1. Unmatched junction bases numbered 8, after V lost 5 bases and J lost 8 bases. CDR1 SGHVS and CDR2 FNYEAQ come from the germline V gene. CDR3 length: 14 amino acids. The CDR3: CASSPGQGVTGYTF. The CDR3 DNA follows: TGTGCCAGCAGCCCCGGACAGGGGGTGACCGGCTACACCTTC.

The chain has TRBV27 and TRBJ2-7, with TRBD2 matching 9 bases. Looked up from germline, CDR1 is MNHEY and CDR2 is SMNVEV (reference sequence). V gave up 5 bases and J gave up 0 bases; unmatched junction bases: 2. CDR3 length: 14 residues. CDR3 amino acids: CASSLSGSSYEQYF. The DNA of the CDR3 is TGTGCCAGCAGTCTTAGCGGGAGCTCCTACGAGCAGTACTTC.

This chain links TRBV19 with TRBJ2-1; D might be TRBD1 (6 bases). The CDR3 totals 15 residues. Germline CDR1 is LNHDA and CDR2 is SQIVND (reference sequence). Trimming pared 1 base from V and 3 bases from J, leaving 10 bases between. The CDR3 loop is CASSIGQGNYNEQFF. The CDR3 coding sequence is TGTGCCAGTAGTATAGGGCAGGGGAACTACAATGAGCAGTTCTTC.

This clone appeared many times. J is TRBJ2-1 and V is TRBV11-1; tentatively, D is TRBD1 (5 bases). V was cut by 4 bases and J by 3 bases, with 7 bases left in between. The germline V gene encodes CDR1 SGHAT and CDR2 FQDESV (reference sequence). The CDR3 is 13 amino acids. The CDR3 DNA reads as TGTGCCAGCAGCTCAGGGCACTACAATGAGCAGTTCTTC. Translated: CASSSGHYNEQFF.

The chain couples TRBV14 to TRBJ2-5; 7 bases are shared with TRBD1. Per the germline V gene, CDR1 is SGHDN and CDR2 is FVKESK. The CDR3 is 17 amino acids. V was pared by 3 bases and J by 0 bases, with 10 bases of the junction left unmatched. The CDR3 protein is CASSQDRDSWYQETQYF. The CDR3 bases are TGTGCCAGCAGCCAGGACCGGGACAGTTGGTACCAAGAGACCCAGTACTTC.

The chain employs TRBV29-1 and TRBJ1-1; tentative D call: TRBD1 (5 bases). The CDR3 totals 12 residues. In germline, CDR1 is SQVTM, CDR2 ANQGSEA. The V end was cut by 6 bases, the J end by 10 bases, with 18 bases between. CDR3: CSVGDAGMVAFF. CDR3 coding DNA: TGCAGCGTAGGTGACGCAGGGATGGTAGCTTTCTTT.

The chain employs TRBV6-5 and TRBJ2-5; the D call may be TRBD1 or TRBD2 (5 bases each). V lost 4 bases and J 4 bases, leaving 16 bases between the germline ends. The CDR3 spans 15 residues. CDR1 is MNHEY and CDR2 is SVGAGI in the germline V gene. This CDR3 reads CASSSGGRGGETQYF. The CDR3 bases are TGTGCCAGCAGTTCTGGGGGACGGGGTGGAGAGACCCAGTACTTC.

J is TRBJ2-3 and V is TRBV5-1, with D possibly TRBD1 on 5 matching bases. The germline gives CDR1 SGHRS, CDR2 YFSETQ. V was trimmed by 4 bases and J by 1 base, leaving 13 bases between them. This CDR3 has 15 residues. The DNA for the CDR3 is TGCGCCAGCAGCCCCTTTGGGGCGGGCACAGATACGCAGTATTTT. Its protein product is CASSPFGAGTDTQYF. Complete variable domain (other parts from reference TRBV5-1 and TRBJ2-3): KAGVTQTPRYLIKTRGQQVTLSCSPISGHRSVSWYQQTPGQGLQFLFEYFSETQRNKGNFPGRFSGRQFSNSRSEMNVSTLELGDSALYLCASSPFGAGTDTQYFGPGTRLTVL.

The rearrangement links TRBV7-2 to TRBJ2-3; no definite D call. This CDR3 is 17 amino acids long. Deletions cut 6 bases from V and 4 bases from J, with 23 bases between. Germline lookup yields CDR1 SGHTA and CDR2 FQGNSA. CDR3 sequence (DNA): TGTGCCAGCAGTCAAGCCTGGCTGGCAGCTCCCCCAGATACGCAGTATTTT. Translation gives CASSQAWLAAPPDTQYF.

CDR3 nucleotide sequence: TGTGCCAGCAGCTTGGGGCACTACGAGCAGTACTTC. It specifies CASSLGHYEQYF. V is TRBV5-4 and J is TRBJ2-7; D is uncertain. CDR3 length equals 12 residues. CDR1 SGHNT and CDR2 YYREEE come from the germline V gene (reference sequence). The V gene lost 0 bases and the J gene lost 3 bases, with 4 bases spanning the gap.

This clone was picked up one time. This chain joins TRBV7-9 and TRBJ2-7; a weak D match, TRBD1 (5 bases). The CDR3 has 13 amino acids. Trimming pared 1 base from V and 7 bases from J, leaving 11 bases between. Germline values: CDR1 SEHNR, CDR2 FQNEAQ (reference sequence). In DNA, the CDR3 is TGTGCCAGCAGCTTAGGGGGCCCGGTTGAGCAGTACTTC. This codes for CASSLGGPVEQYF. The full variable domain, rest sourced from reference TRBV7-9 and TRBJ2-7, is DTGVSQNPRHKITKRGQNVTFRCDPISEHNRLYWYRQTLGQGPEFLTYFQNEAQLEKSRLLSDRFSAERPKGSFSTLEIQRTEQGDSAMYLCASSLGGPVEQYFGPGTRLTVT.

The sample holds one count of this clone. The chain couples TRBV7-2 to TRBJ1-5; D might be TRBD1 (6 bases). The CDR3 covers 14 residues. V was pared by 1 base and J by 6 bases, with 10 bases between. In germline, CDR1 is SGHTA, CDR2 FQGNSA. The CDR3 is CASSLVRGPQPQHF. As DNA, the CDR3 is TGTGCCAGCAGCTTAGTGCGGGGGCCTCAGCCCCAGCATTTT.

The CDR3 DNA reads TGCGCCAGCAGCCAAAGTGGTCGGCCCGAGCAGTACTTC. It translates to CASSQSGRPEQYF. This chain connects TRBV4-3 to TRBJ2-7; D remains unclear. Trimming removed 2 bases from V and 6 bases from J, with 11 bases in between. There are 13 residues in the CDR3. Looked up from germline, CDR1 is LGHNA and CDR2 is YSLEER.